The present TCR beta chain was sequenced within a study of T cells after yellow fever vaccination. Researchers made TCR cDNA using 5'RACE template switching, and this step added a universal primer site and UMIs. TCRdb re-analysed the 5' RACE reads in MiXCR, keeping a single row per CDR3 protein. This sample carries about 220,000 distinct CDR3 sequences, approximately 3.3% of them seen once, and the ten largest clones take 3.2%. This clonotype has ten or more counts. Its antigen is currently unknown. CDR3 length: 14 residues. V was pared by 1 base and J by 4 bases, with 10 bases between. From germline, CDR1 is LNHNV and CDR2 YYDKDF (reference sequence). Findings and limits, study-wide: Highly abundant clonotypes carried over from the bulk population could end up in FACS-sorted repertoires as contaminants. Weaker, the secondary response had a peak occurring faster, on day 5 versus 15.

V usage is TRBV15 and J usage is TRBJ1-2; D gene uncertain. The material sequenced was CD4+ T cells sorted from PBMCs, taken 10 days after the yellow fever booster vaccination. The receptor was isolated from a man younger than 35 who received the YFV17D yellow fever vaccine. This CDR3 is CATSRGSAGYGYTF. The CDR3 nucleotides are TGTGCCACCAGCAGAGGATCGGCTGGCTATGGCTACACCTTC. Filled out from reference TRBV15 and TRBJ1-2, the complete variable domain reads DAMVIQNPRYQVTQFGKPVTLSCSQTLNHNVMYWYQQKSSQAPKLLFHYYDKDFNNEADTPDNFQSRRPNTSFCFLDIRSPGLGDTAMYLCATSRGSAGYGYTFGSGTRLTVV.